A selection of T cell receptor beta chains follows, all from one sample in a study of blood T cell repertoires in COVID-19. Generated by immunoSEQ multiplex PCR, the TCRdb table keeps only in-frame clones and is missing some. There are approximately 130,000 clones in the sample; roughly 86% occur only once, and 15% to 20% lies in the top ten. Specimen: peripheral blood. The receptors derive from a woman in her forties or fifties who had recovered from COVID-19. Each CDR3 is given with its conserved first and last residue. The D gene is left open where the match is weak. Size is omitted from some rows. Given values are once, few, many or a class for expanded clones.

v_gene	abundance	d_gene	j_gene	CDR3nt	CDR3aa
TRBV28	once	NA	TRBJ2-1	TGTGCCAGCTCTAAATTCGGGGGCGGGGGAAATGAGCAGTTCTTC	CASSKFGGGGNEQFF
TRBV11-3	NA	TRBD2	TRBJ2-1	TGTGCCAGCAGCTTAGGCTTCGGACTAGCGGGGTACAATGAGCAGTTCTTC	CASSLGFGLAGYNEQFF
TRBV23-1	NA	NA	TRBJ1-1	TGCGCCAGCAGTCAATTTCGGGGGGCCTGGGACACTGAAGCTTTCTTT	CASSQFRGAWDTEAFF
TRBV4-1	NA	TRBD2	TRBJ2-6	TGCGCCAGCAGCCCCAGCGGGGGGGTCCCGGTCCTGACTTTC	CASSPSGGVPVLTF
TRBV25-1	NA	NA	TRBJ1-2	TGTGCCAGCAGTGAGACCAGGGTCGACTATGGCTACACCTTC	CASSETRVDYGYTF
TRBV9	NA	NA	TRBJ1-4	TGTGCCAGCAGCCGCTCTCCCGGCCTCGACGGGGAAAAACTGTTTTTT	CASSRSPGLDGEKLFF
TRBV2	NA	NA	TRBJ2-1	TGTGCCAGCAGTGAGATGTGGGGCGGTAATGAGCAGTTCTTC	CASSEMWGGNEQFF
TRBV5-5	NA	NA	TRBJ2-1	TGTGCCAGCAGCTTGTCCGAGGAGGATGAGCAGTTCTTC	CASSLSEEDEQFF
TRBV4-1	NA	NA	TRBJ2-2	TGCGCCAGCAGCCAAGATCTAGGGGCCGGGGAGCTGTTTTTT	CASSQDLGAGELFF
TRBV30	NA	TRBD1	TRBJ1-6	TGTGCCTGGAGTGTAGAGGCAGGGGGCGGATCACCCCTCCACTTT	CAWSVEAGGGSPLHF
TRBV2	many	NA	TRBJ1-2	TGTGCCAGCAGGGATGGACAGCCCCTCGGAGGCTACACCTTC	CASRDGQPLGGYTF
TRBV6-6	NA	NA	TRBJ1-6	TGTGCCAGCAGTTGGCTTGGGGGGTCCCTCCACTTT	CASSWLGGSLHF
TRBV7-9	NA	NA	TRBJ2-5	TGTGCCAGCAGCTTAGGGGAGGCGGAGACCCAGTACTTC	CASSLGEAETQYF
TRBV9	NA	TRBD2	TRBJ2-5	TGTGCCAGCAGCGCTTTTACCTCAGCGGGGGGCCCTCCTTTACAAGAGACCCAGTACTTC	CASSAFTSAGGPPLQETQYF
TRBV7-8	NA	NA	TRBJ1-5	TGTGCCAGCAGCCCCTCTAATAGCAATCAGCCCCAGCATTTT	CASSPSNSNQPQHF
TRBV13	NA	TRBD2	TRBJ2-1	TGTGCCAGCAGCACCCGGACTAGCGGGACTAACAATGAGCAGTTCTTC	CASSTRTSGTNNEQFF
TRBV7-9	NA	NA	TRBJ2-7	TGTGCCAGCAGCTTACAAGCGGAGACCTACGAGCAGTACTTC	CASSLQAETYEQYF
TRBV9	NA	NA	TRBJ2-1	TGTGCCAGCAGCGTAGACCAGGATCCAAACGATGAGCAGTTCTTC	CASSVDQDPNDEQFF
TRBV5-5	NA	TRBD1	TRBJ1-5	TGTGCCAGCAGCTTGGTACAGGGGGTAGTTGAGCCCCAGCATTTT	CASSLVQGVVEPQHF
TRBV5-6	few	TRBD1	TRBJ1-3	TGTGCCAGCAGTTACGACAGGGGAACCTCTGGAAACACCATATATTTT	CASSYDRGTSGNTIYF
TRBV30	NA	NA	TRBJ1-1	TGTGCCTGGAGTGTACCAGGCGCGGGCGGCGCTGAAGCTTTCTTT	CAWSVPGAGGAEAFF
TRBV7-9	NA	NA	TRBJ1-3	TGTGCCAGCAGCTTTACTGAGGACACCATATATTTT	CASSFTEDTIYF
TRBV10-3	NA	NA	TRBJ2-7	TGTGCCATCAGTGCGACAGAAACCTACGAGCAGTACTTC	CAISATETYEQYF
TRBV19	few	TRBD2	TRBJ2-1	TGTGCCAGTAGGCCGGGACTAGCGGTCAATGAGCAGTTCTTC	CASRPGLAVNEQFF
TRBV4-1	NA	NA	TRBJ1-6	TGCGCCAGCAGCCAAGCCGGGGGAGGGTCACCCCTCCACTTT	CASSQAGGGSPLHF
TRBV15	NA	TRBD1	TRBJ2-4	TGTGCCACCAGCAGAGATCCCGACAGGGGCATTCAGTACTTC	CATSRDPDRGIQYF
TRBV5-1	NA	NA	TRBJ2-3	TGCGCCAGCAGCTTCTCCCTTCAGGGGCCCACAGATACGCAGTATTTT	CASSFSLQGPTDTQYF
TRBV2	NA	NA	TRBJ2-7	TGTGCCAGCAGTGATCGGGGAATGGGCCAGTACTTC	CASSDRGMGQYF
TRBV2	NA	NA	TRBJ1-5	TGTGCCAGCAGTGACCAGGCAGGCAATAGCAATCAGCCCCAGCATTTT	CASSDQAGNSNQPQHF
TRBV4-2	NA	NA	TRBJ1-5	TGTGCCAGCAGCCAAAATAAGGGGCAGCCCCAGCATTTT	CASSQNKGQPQHF
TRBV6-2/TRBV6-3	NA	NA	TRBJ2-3	TGTGCCAGCAGTTATCGACAGTCTACGCAGTATTTT	CASSYRQSTQYF
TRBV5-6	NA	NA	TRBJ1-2	TGTGCCAGCAGAGGGGCGGGGGGTAACTATGGCTACACCTTC	CASRGAGGNYGYTF
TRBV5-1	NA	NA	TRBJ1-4	TGCGCCAGCAGCTTCGGGCAGGGTAGTGAAAAACTGTTTTTT	CASSFGQGSEKLFF
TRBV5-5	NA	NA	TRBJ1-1	TGTGCCAGCAGCCGGCGGGAGGGCAGGAACACTGAAGCTTTCTTT	CASSRREGRNTEAFF